Below, 15 T cell receptor beta chains from the same sample are listed, as sequenced in a study of cytomegalovirus exposure and HLA in healthy donors (TCRdb year 2017). The library was built by means of the immunoSEQ multiplex PCR assay. As stored in TCRdb, this immuneACCESS dataset retains in-frame rearrangements with V and J assigned. A fraction of the clones does not appear; measured against another copy, unresolved V genes explain less than half of the discrepancy, and the remainder lacks a known reason. A total of 130,000 to 150,000 clones appear in this sample, around nine tenths of them only once. The top ten constitute 2.5% to 4% of the sample. The sample comprised PBMCs. All receptors derive from a woman younger than 30 in good health and CMV-seropositive.

The count of this clone is one. The rearrangement joins TRBV5-1 to TRBJ2-1, with TRBD1 matching over 12 bases. The CDR3 extends over 18 amino acids. CDR1 SGHRS and CDR2 YFSETQ come from the germline V gene. V lost 4 bases and J lost 8; bases outside the gene matches: 16. The CDR3 is CASSTVPGQGAASDEQFF. Here the CDR3 DNA reads TGCGCCAGCAGCACAGTCCCGGGACAGGGGGCGGCATCGGATGAGCAGTTCTTC. The full variable domain, its missing parts supplied by reference TRBV5-1 and TRBJ2-1, is KAGVTQTPRYLIKTRGQQVTLSCSPISGHRSVSWYQQTPGQGLQFLFEYFSETQRNKGNFPGRFSGRQFSNSRSEMNVSTLELGDSALYLCASSTVPGQGAASDEQFFGPGTRLTVL.

The chain couples TRBV28 to TRBJ2-5; 7 nucleotides line up with TRBD2. Per germline, CDR1 MDHEN and CDR2 SYDVKM. The length of the CDR3 is 14 residues. With V trimmed by 9 bases and J by 9 bases, 16 bases remained unmatched. The CDR3: CASTPTSLRGPQYF. CDR3 nucleotides: TGTGCCAGTACCCCGACTAGCTTAAGAGGTCCCCAGTACTTC.

Regarding this clone: Other DNA sequences in this sample translate to the same CDR3. The rearrangement links TRBV10-3 to TRBJ2-7; no reliable D call. The V and J ends lost 0 bases and 4 bases respectively, with 4 bases between them. Germline CDR1 and CDR2: ENHRY and SYGVKD. The CDR3 runs to 12 residues. In DNA form, the CDR3 reads TGTGCCATCAGTGAGTCGCGTTACGAGCAGTACTTC. Residues: CAISESRYEQYF.

The chain combines TRBV27 with TRBJ1-1; TRBD1 matches 7 bases. Germline assignment: CDR1 MNHEY and CDR2 SMNVEV (reference sequence). V shed 6 bases and J 7 bases; nucleotides not matched to a gene: 8. CDR3 length: 13 residues. Written as DNA, the CDR3 is TGTGCCAGCAGGAAGGGACAGCCGTTTGAAGCTTTCTTT. The encoded protein is CASRKGQPFEAFF.

CDR3 in amino acids: CASSEQEIAYEQYF. The CDR3 DNA sequence: TGTGCCAGCAGTGAGCAAGAGATCGCCTACGAGCAGTACTTC. This chain joins TRBV6-1 and TRBJ2-7; D is unclear. Germline CDR1 MNHNS, CDR2 SASEGT. Trimming stripped 3 bases from V and 2 bases from J, with 11 bases between. The CDR3 totals 14 residues.

In the case of this clone: The same CDR3 is also encoded by other DNA sequences in this sample. The chain carries TRBV5-1 and TRBJ2-7, with unresolved D. From germline, CDR1 is SGHRS and CDR2 YFSETQ. There are 13 residues in the CDR3. The V gene lost 0 bases and the J gene lost 4 bases, with 8 bases spanning the gap. The CDR3 spells CASSLAQSYEQYF. In DNA form, the CDR3 reads TGCGCCAGCAGCTTGGCACAGTCTTACGAGCAGTACTTC. Using reference TRBV5-1 and TRBJ2-7 for the parts outside the CDR3, the full variable domain is KAGVTQTPRYLIKTRGQQVTLSCSPISGHRSVSWYQQTPGQGLQFLFEYFSETQRNKGNFPGRFSGRQFSNSRSEMNVSTLELGDSALYLCASSLAQSYEQYFGPGTRLTVT.

The rearrangement joins TRBV6-6 to TRBJ1-5, with 8 positions matching TRBD1. Germline values: CDR1 MNHNY, CDR2 SVGAGI (reference sequence). The CDR3 length is 15 residues. Trimming at V came to 5 bases and at J to 5 bases, leaving 8 bases not matched to a gene. The CDR3, as DNA: TGTGCCAGCAGTCCCCGACAGGGGCCCTATCAGCCCCAGCATTTT. Translation gives CASSPRQGPYQPQHF.

CDR3 protein: CASMGQGGYEQYF. In DNA, the CDR3 is TGTGCCAGCATGGGACAGGGGGGTTACGAGCAGTACTTC. This chain links TRBV5-6 with TRBJ2-7, with 11 bases lining up with TRBD1. This CDR3 has 13 residues. V was pared by 6 bases and J by 4 bases, with 3 bases of the junction left unmatched. The germline CDR1 and CDR2 sequences are SGHDT and YYEEEE.

The rearrangement joins TRBV6-1 to TRBJ2-7; D is possibly TRBD1 (5 bases). This CDR3 is 15 amino acids long. Trimming pared 6 bases from V and 2 bases from J, leaving 17 bases between. The V gene's germline CDR1 is MNHNS and CDR2 SASEGT. This CDR3 reads CASSPYGLGPYEQYF. The CDR3 DNA reads as TGTGCCAGCAGCCCTTATGGTTTGGGGCCCTACGAGCAGTACTTC.

CDR3 in amino acids: CATSRDHPSATYEQYF. The CDR3 DNA reads TGTGCCACCAGCAGAGATCACCCCAGCGCCACCTACGAGCAGTACTTC. The V gene is TRBV15, the J gene TRBJ2-7; D gene ambiguous. The CDR3 spans 16 residues. Germline CDR1 is LNHNV and CDR2 is YYDKDF (reference sequence). Trimming took 0 bases from V and 2 from J, leaving 14 bases between them.

The rearrangement uses TRBV5-6 and TRBJ2-1; 14 positions match TRBD2. CDR3 size: 16 residues. V shed 4 bases, J shed 3 bases, and the junction held 3 bases outside the gene matches. Looked up from germline, CDR1 is SGHDT and CDR2 is YYEEEE. CDR3 nucleotide sequence: TGTGCCAGCAGCCCAGGGACTAGCGGGAGCTACAATGAGCAGTTCTTC. This sequence encodes CASSPGTSGSYNEQFF. The full variable domain, completed using reference TRBV5-6 and TRBJ2-1, is DAGVTQSPTHLIKTRGQQVTLRCSPKSGHDTVSWYQQALGQGPQFIFQYYEEEERQRGNFPDRFSGHQFPNYSSELNVNALLLGDSALYLCASSPGTSGSYNEQFFGPGTRLTVL.

The chain combines TRBV18 with TRBJ2-1; 7 bases agree with TRBD1. This CDR3 is 13 amino acids long. With V trimmed by 5 bases and J by 7 bases, 5 bases remained unmatched. Germline CDR1 reads KGHSH; CDR2 reads LQKENI. The CDR3 loop reads CASSNRDSNEQFF. The CDR3 DNA follows: TGTGCCAGCTCAAACCGGGACAGTAATGAGCAGTTCTTC.

The chain joins TRBV6-1 to TRBJ2-3; 12 bases are shared with TRBD2. The CDR3 covers 15 residues. The trim removed 4 bases at V and 4 bases at J, leaving 3 bases unmatched. Germline-derived CDR1 and CDR2 are MNHNS and SASEGT. The CDR3, as DNA: TGTGCCAGCAGTGTAACTAGCGGGAGGCCAGATACGCAGTATTTT. It is translated as CASSVTSGRPDTQYF.

The chain uses TRBV5-6 and TRBJ2-7, with TRBD2 matching over 12 bases. V was clipped by 4 bases and J by 3 bases; unmatched bases: 5. The CDR3 is 15 amino acids. Germline CDR1 SGHDT, CDR2 YYEEEE. The CDR3 loop is CASSVGLAGIYEQYF. The CDR3 DNA sequence: TGTGCCAGCAGCGTCGGACTAGCGGGGATCTACGAGCAGTACTTC.

V usage is TRBV5-4 and J usage is TRBJ2-4; 9 bases agree with TRBD1. Looked up from germline, CDR1 is SGHNT and CDR2 is YYREEE (reference sequence). The ends lost 7 bases at V and 1 base at J; junction bases unmatched: 6. The CDR3 covers 15 residues. CDR3: CASGEQGAAKNIQYF. The CDR3 region has the DNA TGTGCCAGCGGCGAACAGGGGGCGGCCAAAAACATTCAGTACTTC.